Included here is one T cell receptor beta chain sequence, with context. In the authors' workflow: Quantification of nucleated cells was approximated via reference gene primer amplification. Generated by immunoSEQ multiplex PCR, the TCRdb table keeps only in-frame clones and is missing some. Clone size and the V and J calls come from that table; the DNA yielded D and trimming. The sample yields over 200,000 clones, about 88% seen once. This sample was included in a study of blood T cell repertoires in COVID-19. Across the study: The United States, Italy and Spain supplied acute and convalescent COVID-19 samples. PBMCs, B-cell-depleted T cells, or T cells provided the cDNA or gDNA that made up the material.

CDR1 and CDR2 (germline): SGDLS, YYNGEE. The CDR3 is made up of 18 amino acids. Between the trimmed V and J ends, which lost 0 bases and 0 bases, there was a span of 16 bases. This TCR was sampled from an older woman with acute or convalescent COVID-19. The sequenced material came from peripheral blood. The chain couples TRBV9 to TRBJ1-3; D not resolved. CDR3 residues: CASSVAPQAASSGNTIYF. In DNA, the CDR3 is TGTGCCAGCAGCGTAGCCCCCCAGGCAGCCAGCTCTGGAAACACCATATATTTT.